This entry describes one T cell receptor (beta chain). In the original workflow: Estimation of nucleated cell counts was performed using reference gene primer amplification. Method: immunoSEQ multiplex PCR; TCRdb's copy keeps in-frame clones and lacks some. The DNA was the basis for D and trimming; V, J and clone size are from that table. The sample lists around 190,000 clones, about nine tenths occurring once. In terms of age and location, participants ranged from about 18 to 90 years and lived in about two dozen US areas. The data were taken from a study of blood T cell repertoires in COVID-19. Across the whole study: Both acute and convalescent COVID-19 samples were obtained from the United States, Italy and Spain.

The CDR3 runs to 15 residues. CDR1 is LGHDT, CDR2 YNNKEL, per germline (reference sequence). V dropped 4 bases and J dropped 2 bases, with 12 bases sitting between them. This receptor was obtained from a man aged 18 to 35 with acute COVID-19. The V gene is TRBV3-1 (or the pseudogene TRBV3-2), the J gene TRBJ2-1, with D tentatively TRBD2 (6 bases). Sequencing used PBMCs or T cells enriched from blood (not recorded which). The CDR3 DNA sequence: TGTGCCAGCAGCCGTACTAGCAAACCCTACAATGAGCAGTTCTTC. It translates to CASSRTSKPYNEQFF.